These 9 T cell receptor beta chains were all obtained from the same sample, sequenced in a study of blood T cell repertoires in COVID-19. Generated by immunoSEQ multiplex PCR, the TCRdb table keeps only in-frame clones and is missing some. There are about 210,000 clones in the sample; 70% to 85% occur only once, and under 10% lies in the top ten. The sequenced sample was peripheral blood. These receptors came from a woman of 80 years or more with COVID-19, enrolled during active disease.

This sequence joins TRBV18 and TRBJ1-1; 7 positions agree with TRBD1. The CDR3 runs 17 residues. The germline V gene has CDR1 KGHSH and CDR2 LQKENI. V dropped 6 bases and J dropped 1; count of bases not matched to a gene: 14. CDR3 in amino acids: CASSPRVQGSTNTEAFF. CDR3 DNA: TGTGCCAGCTCCCCCCGGGTACAGGGGTCAACGAACACTGAAGCTTTCTTT.

The V gene is TRBV28, the J gene TRBJ1-2; TRBD1 is a possible D gene (6 bases). This CDR3 has 15 residues. Germline-derived CDR1 and CDR2 are MDHEN and SYDVKM. The V and J ends lost 4 bases and 5 bases respectively, with 17 bases between them. The CDR3 sequence is CASSSGDGRGYGYTF. The CDR3 nucleotides read TGTGCCAGCAGTTCCGGGGACGGGAGGGGGTATGGCTACACCTTC.

Worth noting for this clone: This same CDR3 is encoded by further DNA sequences in the sample. The gene calls are TRBV5-1 and TRBJ1-1; D remains ambiguous. V was trimmed by 0 bases and J by 1 base, leaving 7 bases between them. The CDR3 consists of 14 residues. Per germline, CDR1 SGHRS and CDR2 YFSETQ. CDR3 in DNA: TGCGCCAGCAGCTTGGACAGCCAGAACACTGAAGCTTTCTTT. It is translated as CASSLDSQNTEAFF. Combining the CDR3 with reference TRBV5-1 and TRBJ1-1 gives the whole variable domain KAGVTQTPRYLIKTRGQQVTLSCSPISGHRSVSWYQQTPGQGLQFLFEYFSETQRNKGNFPGRFSGRQFSNSRSEMNVSTLELGDSALYLCASSLDSQNTEAFFGQGTRLTVV.

This clone was detected only a few times. The V call is TRBV16, the J call TRBJ1-5, with D tentatively TRBD1 (5 bases). The CDR3 has 13 residues. Germline V gene sequence: CDR1 KGHSY, CDR2 FQNENV. V was shortened by 2 bases and J by 7 bases, with 9 bases between the two germline ends. The CDR3 DNA follows: TGTGCCAGCAGCCAAGGGGCTGAGCAGCCCCAGCATTTT. Translated: CASSQGAEQPQHF.

The chain uses TRBV5-4 and TRBJ2-7, with TRBD1 identical over 7 bases. The CDR3 consists of 14 residues. V lost 3 bases to trimming and J lost 2 bases; unmatched junction nucleotides: 5. The V gene's germline CDR1 is SGHNT and CDR2 YYREEE (reference sequence). CDR3 residues: CASSSGQAPYEQYF. DNA for the CDR3: TGTGCCAGCAGCTCCGGACAGGCTCCCTACGAGCAGTACTTC.

V gene TRBV20-1 combines with J gene TRBJ1-5; no clear D. The CDR3 spans 14 residues. Germline V gene sequence: CDR1 DFQATT, CDR2 SNEGSKA (reference sequence). V lost 3 bases to trimming and J lost 2 bases, with 11 bases between them. The CDR3 DNA follows: TGCAGTGCTAGTGACCCGCGGGGCAATCAGCCCCAGCATTTT. Protein: CSASDPRGNQPQHF.

The chain carries TRBV7-6 and TRBJ2-1; 12 nucleotides agree with TRBD2. Germline CDR1 reads SGHVS; CDR2 reads FNYEAQ. The length of the CDR3 is 19 residues. After removal of 2 bases from V and 4 bases from J, the junction contained 12 bases not matched to a gene. The CDR3 spells CASSLFRAGLAGLYNEQFF. CDR3 DNA sequence: TGTGCCAGCAGCTTATTTCGCGCTGGACTAGCGGGACTATACAATGAGCAGTTCTTC.

The chain uses TRBV7-8 and TRBJ1-2; D remains unclear. The CDR3 extends over 12 amino acids. CDR1 is SGHVS, CDR2 FQNEAQ, per germline. V was clipped by 3 bases and J by 5 bases, with 7 bases between them. The CDR3: CASSFSGYGYTF. The CDR3 coding sequence is TGTGCCAGCAGCTTTTCGGGGTATGGCTACACCTTC.

V usage is TRBV19 and J usage is TRBJ2-3; 9 nucleotides align to TRBD2. Germline V gene data show CDR1 as LNHDA and CDR2 as SQIVND (reference sequence). With V trimmed by 5 bases and J by 5 bases, 8 bases remained unmatched. The CDR3 runs to 15 residues. CDR3 DNA sequence: TGTGCCAGTAGTCCGTGGCGGGAGGGCCTAGATACGCAGTATTTT. Translation gives CASSPWREGLDTQYF.